This T cell receptor (beta chain) was retrieved from a study of identical twins. Broader study findings: The presence of invariant MAIT and iNKT cells could partly confound analyses of zero-insertion sequences.

A universal primer binding site was introduced by template switching. The final cDNA contained unique molecular identifiers. TCRdb re-called the 5' RACE reads with MiXCR, one entry per CDR3 protein. The sample gives 400,000 to 650,000 distinct CDR3 sequences, approximately 22% of which show up once; 0.91% is in the top ten. The CDR3 covers 14 residues. V dropped 8 bases and J dropped 0; count of bases not matched to a gene: 4. Per germline, CDR1 MNHNS and CDR2 SASEGT. Worth noting for this clonotype: As yet, its antigen is unknown.

The sample also formed part of further work on T cells expressing NK-cell markers.

V usage is TRBV6-1 and J usage is TRBJ2-4; 7 nucleotides agree with TRBD1. Sequencing was carried out using CD4+ T cells sorted from blood. The TCR sequence derives from a woman between 18 and 29 years old in good health. In nucleotides, the CDR3 is TGTGCCAGCTCCCGACAGGGAGCCAAAAACATTCAGTACTTC. Protein sequence: CASSRQGAKNIQYF.